Given below is one TCR beta chain in context. Its target is not known. RNA was extracted and reverse transcribed into cDNA as the sequencing template. Method: immunoSEQ multiplex PCR; TCRdb's copy keeps in-frame clones and lacks some. The table has roughly 60,000 clones, around 47% seen once; the top ten hold approximately 50%. This CDR3 spans 13 amino acids. CDR1 SGDLS and CDR2 YYNGEE come from the germline V gene. V was cut by 4 bases and J by 9 bases, with 14 bases left in between. The data belong to a study of CD8+ T cells in alopecia areata. General study results and limits: Resident alphabeta T cells of normal skin are also sequenced in scalp samples.

The source material was NKG2D-low CD8+ T cells sorted from blood. The TCR was taken from a human donor with alopecia areata. The rearrangement uses TRBV9 and TRBJ2-1; a possible D gene is TRBD2 (5 bases). The CDR3 bases are TGTGCCAGCAGCACAACCCCGGACTCTGAGCAGTTCTTC. Translation: CASSTTPDSEQFF.